The rows below give T cell receptor beta chains drawn from one sample of a study of blood T cells in healthy people across ages. TCRdb re-called the 5' RACE reads with MiXCR, one entry per CDR3 protein. The sample lists 700,000 or so distinct CDR3 sequences, 22% occurring once. Sequencing input: blood. The receptor set was obtained from a man between 65 and 85 years old in good health. Each CDR3 is given with its conserved first and last residue.

V	CDR3
TRBV9	CASSVGGLASDTQYF
TRBV12-3/TRBV12-4	CASSLGLGSQQFF
TRBV5-6	CASSPQAGLSKTQYF
TRBV12-3/TRBV12-4	CASSLVTGEKLFF
TRBV4-2	CASSRAGSATEAFF
TRBV3-1	CASSQVASYNEQFF
TRBV3-1	CASSQIAGAQETQYF
TRBV10-3	CAISATTGTGANVLTF
TRBV6-5	CASRRTANTEAFF
TRBV6-1	CASSEWGQGSYEQYF
TRBV5-1	CASRPGLAGFTDTQYF
TRBV20-1	CSARGGQGSYAGNTIYF
TRBV7-2	CASNPTGITDTQYF
TRBV12-3/TRBV12-4	CASLKRGIYGYTF
TRBV12-3/TRBV12-4	CASSFAAAGELFF
TRBV3-1	CASSRTRYEQYF
TRBV7-9	CASSYQGYEQYF
TRBV30	CAWTTTGIGQPQHF
TRBV18	CASSPPNPGLNQPQHF
TRBV4-3	CACRGLASTDTQYF
TRBV7-9	CASRPRGNSGNTIYF
TRBV20-1	CSARKGYEQYF
TRBV5-1	CASSGGGTNEKLFF
TRBV12-3/TRBV12-4	CASSLDPYRQFF
TRBV6-1	CASSEVFGGVGQPQHF
TRBV5-1	CASSFSGTVQETQYF
TRBV18	CASSPPRAGLNTEAFF
TRBV5-1	CASSLEQTTDTQYF
TRBV28	CASSLPDRVGQPQHF
TRBV29-1	CSVERGQGLGYTF
TRBV4-1	CASSQDRVQTGELFF
TRBV9	CASSSGTPYTGNTIYF
TRBV5-1	CASSNPTGTNTGELFF
TRBV12-3/TRBV12-4	CASSLRRSDTQYF
TRBV13	CASSVLYNEQFF
TRBV12-3/TRBV12-4	CASSADDMGDHEQYF
TRBV5-5	CASSSGGTSPRETQYF
TRBV20-1	CSARYPLGQVEGRDTQYF
TRBV3-1	CASSQAPVPYNEQFF
TRBV29-1	CSVGALNTGELFF
TRBV6-2/TRBV6-3	CASSLVGGGDGYPF
TRBV9	CASSFGGGQGIGELFF
TRBV11-3	CASSLASTNTEAFF
TRBV6-6	CASSNSQGANYGYTF
TRBV4-1	CASSLGGVGETQYF
TRBV7-9	CASSPTGGANQPQHF
TRBV20-1	CSARLAQRGKNIQYF
TRBV4-2	CASSQGGGDYAGAFF